Listed below are T cell receptor beta chains from one sample, sequenced in a study of cytomegalovirus exposure and HLA in healthy donors. TCRdb's copy holds only in-frame clones and misses some; the assay was immunoSEQ multiplex PCR. There are 150,000 or so clones in the sample, with around 1.5% held by the top ten. The sample taken for sequencing was PBMCs. These receptors all come from a woman aged 50 to 60 in good health and CMV-seronegative. Each CDR3 is given with its conserved first and last residue. D genes are given only for firm matches.

V gene: TRBV18; D gene: .; J gene: TRBJ2-5; CDR3 protein: CASSPRQETQYF; CDR3 DNA: TGTGCCAGCTCCCCCCGCCAAGAGACCCAGTACTTC
V gene: TRBV28; D gene: .; J gene: TRBJ1-2; CDR3 protein: CASTFPGQNYGYTF; CDR3 DNA: TGTGCCAGCACTTTCCCGGGACAAAACTATGGCTACACCTTC
V gene: TRBV28; D gene: TRBD2; J gene: TRBJ2-3; CDR3 protein: CASSSPGGRDTDTQYF; CDR3 DNA: TGTGCCAGCAGTTCCCCGGGCGGGAGGGACACAGATACGCAGTATTTT
V gene: TRBV19; D gene: .; J gene: TRBJ1-1; CDR3 protein: CASRVSGATEAFF; CDR3 DNA: TGTGCCAGTAGGGTCTCAGGGGCCACTGAAGCTTTCTTT
V gene: TRBV7-7; D gene: .; J gene: TRBJ2-2; CDR3 protein: CASSLRQSGTGELFF; CDR3 DNA: TGTGCTAGCAGCTTACGCCAGTCGGGCACCGGGGAGCTGTTTTTT
V gene: TRBV7-9; D gene: TRBD2; J gene: TRBJ2-3; CDR3 protein: CASSPGTSGRTDTQYF; CDR3 DNA: TGTGCCAGCAGCCCCGGGACTAGCGGGAGGACAGATACGCAGTATTTT
V gene: TRBV13; D gene: .; J gene: TRBJ1-1; CDR3 protein: CASSLRTVQMNTEAFF; CDR3 DNA: TGTGCCAGCAGCTTACGGACAGTCCAAATGAACACTGAAGCTTTCTTT
V gene: TRBV9; D gene: TRBD2; J gene: TRBJ2-5; CDR3 protein: CASSGERGVQETQYF; CDR3 DNA: TGCGCCAGCTCCGGCGAGCGGGGGGTCCAAGAGACCCAGTACTTC
V gene: TRBV30; D gene: .; J gene: TRBJ2-1; CDR3 protein: CAWSVQYEQFF; CDR3 DNA: TGTGCCTGGAGTGTACAGTATGAGCAGTTCTTC
V gene: TRBV7-2; D gene: TRBD2; J gene: TRBJ2-3; CDR3 protein: CASSRSAGGGADTQYF; CDR3 DNA: TGTGCCAGCAGCCGTTCGGCCGGCGGGGGGGCAGATACGCAGTATTTT
V gene: TRBV10-3; D gene: TRBD2; J gene: TRBJ2-7; CDR3 protein: CAISEGAERGYF; CDR3 DNA: TGTGCCATCAGTGAAGGGGCGGAGCGGGGCTACTTC
V gene: TRBV11-1; D gene: .; J gene: TRBJ1-6; CDR3 protein: CASSPTGGGRSPLHF; CDR3 DNA: TGTGCCAGCAGCCCGACGGGAGGAGGCAGATCACCCCTCCACTTT
V gene: TRBV7-3; D gene: TRBD1; J gene: TRBJ1-1; CDR3 protein: CASSLTGQGRTEAFF; CDR3 DNA: TGTGCCAGCAGCTTAACAGGACAGGGAAGAACTGAAGCTTTCTTT
V gene: TRBV5-1; D gene: .; J gene: TRBJ1-1; CDR3 protein: CASSPLGMDTEAFF; CDR3 DNA: TGCGCCAGCAGCCCTCTCGGGATGGACACTGAAGCTTTCTTT
V gene: TRBV9; D gene: .; J gene: TRBJ2-3; CDR3 protein: CASSEASTDTQYF; CDR3 DNA: TGTGCCAGCAGCGAAGCTAGCACAGATACGCAGTATTTT
V gene: TRBV6-6; D gene: TRBD1; J gene: TRBJ1-1; CDR3 protein: CASTDRAGTEAFF; CDR3 DNA: TGTGCCAGCACTGACAGGGCAGGGACTGAAGCTTTCTTT
V gene: TRBV15; D gene: TRBD1; J gene: TRBJ2-3; CDR3 protein: CATSVPGTGASTDTQYF; CDR3 DNA: TGTGCCACCAGCGTCCCCGGGACAGGGGCCAGCACAGATACGCAGTATTTT
V gene: TRBV6-1; D gene: TRBD1; J gene: TRBJ2-3; CDR3 protein: CASSGPGGAPTDTQYF; CDR3 DNA: TGTGCCAGCAGTGGACCAGGGGGCGCCCCGACAGATACGCAGTATTTT